This T cell receptor beta chain was sequenced during a study of control samples from healthy donors and cancer patients. This clone was seen just once. The germline V gene encodes CDR1 LGHNA and CDR2 YNFKEQ. This CDR3 comprises 13 residues. Trimming took off 4 bases at V and 9 bases at J, with 13 bases between the two ends. Profiling relied on immunoSEQ multiplex PCR, and the TCRdb table lists in-frame clones only, not all of them. The top ten hold under 7% of the sample, which has roughly 150,000 clones, roughly 93% seen once. This chain links TRBV4-2 with TRBJ2-1; either TRBD1 or TRBD2 may supply D (7 bases each). Sequencing was done on a sample of blood. The sequence came from a man between 18 and 29 years old in good health. This CDR3 is CASSPTGRAEQFF. CDR3 nucleotides: TGTGCCAGCAGCCCGACAGGGAGGGCTGAGCAGTTCTTC.